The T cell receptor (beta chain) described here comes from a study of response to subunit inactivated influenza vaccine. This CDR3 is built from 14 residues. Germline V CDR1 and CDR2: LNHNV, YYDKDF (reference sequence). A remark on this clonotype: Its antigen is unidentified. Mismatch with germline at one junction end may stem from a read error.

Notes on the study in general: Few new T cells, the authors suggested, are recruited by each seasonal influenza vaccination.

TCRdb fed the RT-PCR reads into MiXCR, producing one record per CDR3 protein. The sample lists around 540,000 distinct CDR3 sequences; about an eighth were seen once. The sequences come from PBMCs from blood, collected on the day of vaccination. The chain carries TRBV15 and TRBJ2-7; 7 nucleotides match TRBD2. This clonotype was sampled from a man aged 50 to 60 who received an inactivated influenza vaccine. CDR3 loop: CATRRGGSAYEQYF. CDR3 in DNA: TGTGCCACCAGGAGAGGCGGGAGCGCCTACGAGCAGTACTTC. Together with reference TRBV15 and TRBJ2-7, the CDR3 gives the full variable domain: DAMVIQNPRYQVTQFGKPVTLSCSQTLNHNVMYWYQQKSSQAPKLLFHYYDKDFNNEADTPDNFQSRRPNTSFCFLDIRSPGLGDTAMYLCATRRGGSAYEQYFGPGTRLTVT.